This T cell receptor beta chain was identified during a study of T cell responses to AZD1222 COVID-19 vaccine. Data came from immunoSEQ multiplex PCR; TCRdb stores just in-frame clones and leaves some out. The sample has under 200,000 clones, more than 75% seen once. Comments on this clone: The target antigen is unknown.

The V end was cut by 1 base, the J end by 7 bases, with 8 bases between. This CDR3 is 14 amino acids long. CDR1 is SGHTA and CDR2 is FQGTGA in the germline V gene. Overall study findings and caveats: Donors skewed white British and female; clonal diversity was possibly underestimated. Spike-specific TCRs gained breadth and depth after people received two AZD1222 doses.

The chain joins TRBV7-3 to TRBJ1-6, with no clear D. This clonotype was sampled from an adult who received the AZD1222 COVID-19 vaccine. The sample was peripheral blood, taken 28 days after the second AZD1222 dose. CDR3 DNA: TGTGCCAGCAGCTTAAACGGGCCGAATTCACCCCTCCACTTT. Its protein is CASSLNGPNSPLHF. The full variable domain, completed using reference TRBV7-3 and TRBJ1-6, is GAGVSQTPSNKVTEKGKYVELRCDPISGHTALYWYRQSLGQGPEFLIYFQGTGAADDSGLPNDRFFAVRPEGSVSTLKIQRTERGDSAVYLCASSLNGPNSPLHFGNGTRLTVT.